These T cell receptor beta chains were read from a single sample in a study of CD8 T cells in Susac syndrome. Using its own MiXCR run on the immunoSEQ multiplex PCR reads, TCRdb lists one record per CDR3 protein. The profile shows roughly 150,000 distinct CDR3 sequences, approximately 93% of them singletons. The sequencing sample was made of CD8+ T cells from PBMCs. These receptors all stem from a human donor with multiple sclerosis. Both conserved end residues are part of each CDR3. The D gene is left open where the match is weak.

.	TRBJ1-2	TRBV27	TGTGCCAGCAGTTTCCAGGGGTCTGCCTATGGCTACACCTTC	CASSFQGSAYGYTF
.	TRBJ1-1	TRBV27	TGTGCCAGCAGTTCGGGGGCTTGGACTGAAGCTTTCTTT	CASSSGAWTEAFF
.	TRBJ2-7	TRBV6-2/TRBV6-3	TGTGCCAGCGCCGAACCTCAGGAATACGAGCAGTACTTC	CASAEPQEYEQYF
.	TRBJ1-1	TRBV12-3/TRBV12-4	TGTGCCAGCAGTCCAACGACAGGCCGCGAGGTAGACACTGAAGCTTTCTTT	CASSPTTGREVDTEAFF
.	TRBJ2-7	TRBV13	TGTGCCCACCGCCCCGGGGGAAAGGAAACCTACGAGCAGTACTTC	CAHRPGGKETYEQYF
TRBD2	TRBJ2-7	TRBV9	TGTGCCAGCAGCCTCGTCGGGGGGGACTACGAGCAGTACTTC	CASSLVGGDYEQYF
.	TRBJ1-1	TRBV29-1	TGCAGCGTCCGACCGGGGGGGGCGCCGACTGAAGCTTTCTTT	CSVRPGGAPTEAFF
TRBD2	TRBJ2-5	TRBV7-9	TGTGCCAGCAGCACCGCGACTAGCTTGGAGACCCAGTACTTC	CASSTATSLETQYF
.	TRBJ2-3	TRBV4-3	TGCGCCAGCAGCCAAGTTGGTTCAGATACGCAGTATTTT	CASSQVGSDTQYF
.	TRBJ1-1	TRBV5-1	TGCGCCAGCAGCTATTCACCGGGACAGAACACTGAAGCTTTCTTT	CASSYSPGQNTEAFF
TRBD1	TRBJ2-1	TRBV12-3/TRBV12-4	TGTGCCAGCAGTAGCGTACAGGGGGCGGGCAATGAGCAGTTCTTC	CASSSVQGAGNEQFF